A single sample gave rise to the 3 T cell receptor beta chains below, sequenced in a study of blood T cell repertoires in COVID-19. Produced via immunoSEQ multiplex PCR; TCRdb's table is partial and in-frame only. The repertoire holds tens of thousands of clones, with about 83% as singletons. The sample consisted of peripheral blood. These receptor sequences come from a human donor in a cohort sampled during active COVID-19.

The V and J genes are TRBV5-5 and TRBJ2-5; weak D call: TRBD1 (6 bases). The CDR3 has 13 residues. Trimming removed 4 bases from V and 9 bases from J, with 16 bases in between. Germline lookup yields CDR1 SGHKS and CDR2 YYEKEE (reference sequence). The CDR3 spells CASSIQGSRAQYF. The CDR3 nucleotides are TGTGCCAGCAGCATACAGGGCTCTAGGGCCCAGTACTTC.

The chain employs TRBV28 and TRBJ2-7, with 8 bases aligning to TRBD1. The CDR3 length is 16 residues. CDR1 and CDR2 from the germline V gene are MDHEN and SYDVKM. J was trimmed by 0 bases and V by 2 bases; bases with no gene match: 6. The CDR3 region has the DNA TGTGCCAGCAGTTTAGTGAGGACAGGGCCCTCCTACGAGCAGTACTTC. Translating gives CASSLVRTGPSYEQYF. The whole variable domain, filled in from reference TRBV28 and TRBJ2-7, reads DVKVTQSSRYLVKRTGEKVFLECVQDMDHENMFWYRQDPGLGLRLIYFSYDVKMKEKGDIPEGYSVSREKKERFSLILESASTNQTSMYLCASSLVRTGPSYEQYFGPGTRLTVT.

The rearrangement links TRBV29-1 to TRBJ2-5; TRBD2 agrees at 10 bases. Per the germline V gene, CDR1 is SQVTM and CDR2 is ANQGSEA. Unmatched junction bases numbered 4, after V lost 2 bases and J lost 4 bases. The CDR3 contains 14 residues. The CDR3 loop is CSVEKTSGLETQYF. The CDR3 DNA sequence: TGCAGCGTTGAAAAGACTAGCGGGCTAGAGACCCAGTACTTC. Variable domain in full (rest from reference TRBV29-1 and TRBJ2-5): SAVISQKPSRDICQRGTSLTIQCQVDSQVTMMFWYRQQPGQSLTLIATANQGSEATYESGFVIDKFPISRPNLTFSTLTVSNMSPEDSSIYLCSVEKTSGLETQYFGPGTRLLVL.